This TCR beta chain was sequenced in a study of CD8+CD57+ T cells in acquired aplastic anemia. This CDR3 is built from 16 residues. The ends lost 8 bases at V and 2 bases at J; junction bases unmatched: 13. Germline assignment: CDR1 MGHDK and CDR2 SYGVNS. The template used for profiling TCR beta VDJ and CDR3 was genomic DNA. TCRdb analysed the reads with MiXCR anew, one entry per CDR3 protein. The data show roughly 86,000 distinct CDR3 sequences, approximately 46% seen once. The chain links TRBV25-1 to TRBJ2-3; 7 nucleotides align to TRBD2. The TCR was taken from a human donor in good health, serving as a control. Input material: sorted CD4+, CD8+, or CD8+CD57+ T cells (not recorded which) from PBMCs. The CDR3 here is CASSASGQINTDTQYF. The CDR3 DNA follows: TGTGCCAGCTCCGCTAGCGGCCAGATAAACACAGATACGCAGTATTTT.